A single sample is the source of the 22 T cell receptor beta chains below, sequenced in a study of blood T cell repertoires in COVID-19 (dated by TCRdb to about 2020). The library was made by the immunoSEQ multiplex PCR assay. TCRdb re-hosts the immuneACCESS table, in-frame sequences only. Its copies lack some clones; in the studies checked, an unresolved V gene accounts for under half of them, and the cause for the rest is not known. Here the sample has about 59,000 clones; approximately 80% occur a single time. The top ten constitute 25% to 35% of the sample. Sample: peripheral blood. These receptors were obtained from a woman of 80 years or more with active or convalescent COVID-19.

This clone has just one count. The chain carries TRBV6-2 or TRBV6-3 and TRBJ1-1, with D tentatively TRBD1 (6 bases). V lost 4 bases and J lost 6, with 12 bases in between. Germline CDR1 MNHEY, CDR2 SVGEGT. There are 13 residues in the CDR3. The CDR3 here is CASSFTGTAEAFF. DNA for the CDR3: TGTGCCAGCAGTTTCACAGGGACGGCTGAAGCTTTCTTT.

This clone was seen a single time. The CDR3 region is CASSSTGVEQYF. The CDR3 DNA reads TGTGCCAGCAGCTCGACAGGGGTCGAGCAGTACTTC. The rearrangement joins TRBV5-6 to TRBJ2-7; 8 bases fit TRBD1. The CDR3 is 12 residues long. Germline CDR1 SGHDT, CDR2 YYEEEE. With V trimmed by 3 bases and J by 6 bases, 2 bases remained unmatched.

J is TRBJ2-5 and V is TRBV11-2; TRBD2 might be the D (6 bases). V lost 1 base and J lost 0, with 12 bases in between. CDR1 is SGHAT and CDR2 is FQNNGV in the germline V gene. The CDR3 has 16 amino acids. In DNA form, the CDR3 reads TGTGCCAGCAGCTTAGTTGGGGCGGGGAACCAAGAGACCCAGTACTTC. This gives the protein CASSLVGAGNQETQYF.

The chain recombines TRBV10-3 with TRBJ1-1; tentative D call: TRBD1 (5 bases). Per germline, CDR1 ENHRY and CDR2 SYGVKD. V lost 6 bases and J lost 10, with 24 bases in between. The CDR3 extends over 15 amino acids. The CDR3 here is CAIRSIGQGSNRAFF. The CDR3 region has the DNA TGTGCCATCAGGAGCATCGGGCAGGGATCGAATCGAGCTTTCTTT.

The chain links TRBV5-1 to TRBJ1-2, with a tentative D call TRBD1 (5 bases). The V end was cut by 0 bases, the J end by 5 bases, with 14 bases between. The V gene's germline CDR1 is SGHRS and CDR2 YFSETQ. The CDR3 is 15 residues long. Here the CDR3 reads CASSLASGLGYGYTF. The CDR3 DNA sequence: TGCGCCAGCAGCTTGGCCTCGGGACTGGGATATGGCTACACCTTC.

This clone was counted a few times. The genes are TRBV29-1 and TRBJ2-3; 8 nucleotides line up with TRBD2. The ends lost 4 bases at V and 2 bases at J; junction bases unmatched: 2. Germline V lookup: CDR1 SQVTM, CDR2 ANQGSEA. CDR3 length: 13 amino acids. The CDR3 DNA is TGCAGCGTTGGGCGGGGGGTCACAGATACGCAGTATTTT. It codes for CSVGRGVTDTQYF.

The gene calls are TRBV28 and TRBJ1-4; D is ambiguous. This CDR3 has 12 residues. CDR1 MDHEN and CDR2 SYDVKM come from the germline V gene. V dropped 5 bases and J dropped 3 bases, with 4 bases sitting between them. The CDR3 DNA reads as TGTGCCAGCAGTCCGGCTAATGAAAAACTGTTTTTT. This codes for CASSPANEKLFF.

The chain has TRBV6-6 and TRBJ1-1; possible D gene TRBD1, 6 bases. Trimming cost V 8 bases and J 5 bases, with 12 bases left between them. CDR1 is MNHNY and CDR2 is SVGAGI in the germline V gene (reference sequence). CDR3 length: 12 amino acids. In nucleotides, the CDR3 is TGTGCCAGCCAAAAGCAGGGGACTGAAGCTTTCTTT. Residues: CASQKQGTEAFF.

This chain links TRBV6-2 or TRBV6-3 with TRBJ1-2; weak D call: TRBD1 (5 bases). This CDR3 region has 12 residues. V was pared by 5 bases and J by 5 bases, with 9 bases between. Germline V gene lookup returns CDR1 MNHEY and CDR2 SVGEGT. CDR3 nucleotide sequence: TGTGCCAGCAGTACGACAGAGTATGGCTACACCTTC. It is translated as CASSTTEYGYTF.

The chain links TRBV24-1 to TRBJ1-1, with D perhaps TRBD1 (6 bases). The germline gives CDR1 KGHDR, CDR2 SFDVKD. The CDR3 is 13 amino acids. V lost 7 bases and J 7 bases, leaving 15 bases between the germline ends. CDR3 nucleotide sequence: TGTGCCACCAGGGCAGGGGCTAATCATGAAGCTTTCTTT. Its protein is CATRAGANHEAFF.

V usage is TRBV24-1 and J usage is TRBJ2-7; 9 bases match TRBD2. The V gene's germline CDR1 is KGHDR and CDR2 SFDVKD. This CDR3 region has 13 residues. V was pared by 7 bases and J by 4 bases, with 4 bases of the junction left unmatched. The CDR3 bases are TGTGCCACCAGGGCTAGCGGGGCGTACGAGCAGTACTTC. This gives the protein CATRASGAYEQYF.

The sample holds one count of this clone. The chain recombines TRBV5-5 with TRBJ2-5, with 10 nucleotides matching TRBD1. After removal of 3 bases from V and 7 bases from J, the junction contained 0 bases not matched to a gene. CDR3 length: 12 amino acids. Germline values: CDR1 SGHKS, CDR2 YYEKEE (reference sequence). The CDR3 DNA is TGTGCCAGCAGCTGGGACAGGGGGACCCAGTACTTC. The encoded protein is CASSWDRGTQYF.

The sample holds one count of this clone. This sequence joins TRBV6-5 and TRBJ1-5, with a weak D call TRBD1 (6 bases). Trimming shortened V by 8 bases and J by 0 bases, and 14 bases separated the two germline ends. Germline CDR1 is MNHEY and CDR2 is SVGAGI. The CDR3 has 15 amino acids. In DNA form, the CDR3 reads TGTGCCAGCGCCCCGGGACAATATAGCAATCAGCCCCAGCATTTT. Encoded protein: CASAPGQYSNQPQHF.

This clone occurred once. The V call is TRBV5-1, the J call TRBJ1-3; 9 nucleotides line up with TRBD1. CDR3 length equals 14 residues. V lost 7 bases, J lost 2 bases, and 4 bases stayed unmatched. Germline-derived CDR1 and CDR2 are SGHRS and YFSETQ. The CDR3 nucleotides read TGCGCCAGCTGGACAGGGGAGGCTGGAAACACCATATATTTT. Translating gives CASWTGEAGNTIYF.

This chain links TRBV5-6 with TRBJ1-5; D is uncertain. Germline V gene lookup returns CDR1 SGHDT and CDR2 YYEEEE. The CDR3 covers 14 residues. V was cut by 4 bases and J by 0 bases, with 8 bases left in between. The DNA of the CDR3 is TGTGCCAGCAGCACTGTCCATAGCAATCAGCCCCAGCATTTT. This translates into CASSTVHSNQPQHF.

V is TRBV28 and J is TRBJ2-7; the D gene is possibly TRBD1 (5 bases). Trimming removed 6 bases at V and 4 bases at J, with 22 bases between. This CDR3 region has 16 residues. Germline CDR1 reads MDHEN; CDR2 reads SYDVKM. The CDR3 loop is CASRFSRAGSHYEQYF. The CDR3 nucleotides are TGTGCCAGCAGATTTAGTCGGGCAGGGTCCCATTACGAGCAGTACTTC.

The chain employs TRBV28 and TRBJ1-2; 8 bases are a match to TRBD1. The CDR3 consists of 15 residues. J was trimmed by 2 bases and V by 4 bases; bases with no gene match: 6. The germline V gene has CDR1 MDHEN and CDR2 SYDVKM. CDR3 nucleotides: TGTGCCAGCAGTTCGGACTGGACAGGGAACTATGGCTACACCTTC. The encoded protein is CASSSDWTGNYGYTF.

The chain employs TRBV11-2 and TRBJ1-3, with D tentatively TRBD1 (5 bases). Germline V gene sequence: CDR1 SGHAT, CDR2 FQNNGV. This CDR3 has 13 amino acids. V was shortened by 3 bases and J by 4 bases, with 7 bases between the two germline ends. The chain's CDR3 is CASSLTAGNTIYF. The CDR3 DNA follows: TGTGCCAGCAGCTTGACAGCGGGAAACACCATATATTTT.

The rearrangement links TRBV6-5 to TRBJ1-1; D is unclear. CDR1 and CDR2 from the germline V gene are MNHEY and SVGAGI. V was trimmed by 6 bases and J by 8 bases, leaving 13 bases between them. CDR3 length: 12 amino acids. The CDR3 reads CASSRSEGEAFF. In nucleotides, the CDR3 is TGTGCCAGCAGCCGGTCCGAGGGAGAAGCTTTCTTT.

This rearrangement joins TRBV4-2 to TRBJ1-4; a weak D match, TRBD1 (6 bases). V lost 0 bases and J 8 bases, leaving 13 bases between the germline ends. This CDR3 contains 15 residues. Germline V lookup: CDR1 LGHNA, CDR2 YNFKEQ. The CDR3 loop reads CASSQDSTGREKLFF. The DNA of the CDR3 is TGTGCCAGCAGCCAAGATTCTACAGGGCGAGAAAAACTGTTTTTT.

J is TRBJ1-6 and V is TRBV7-2; TRBD1 agrees at 8 bases. This CDR3 is built from 15 residues. V was pared by 3 bases and J by 6 bases, with 4 bases of the junction left unmatched. Germline V lookup: CDR1 SGHTA, CDR2 FQGNSA. This CDR3 is CASSLDDRGNSPLHF. CDR3 sequence (DNA): TGTGCCAGCAGCTTGGATGACAGGGGTAATTCACCCCTCCACTTT.

The chain is built from TRBV6-5 and TRBJ1-1; 8 bases agree with TRBD1. With 6 bases clipped from V and 3 bases from J, the junction kept 3 bases outside the gene matches. The CDR3 spans 13 residues. Germline assignment: CDR1 MNHEY and CDR2 SVGAGI. The CDR3 nucleotides read TGTGCCAGCAGGGCAGGGGGCTACACTGAAGCTTTCTTT. Protein: CASRAGGYTEAFF.